The clone carrying this TCR beta chain was detected a few times. Germline-derived CDR1 and CDR2 are SGHVS and FQNEAQ. The CDR3 contains 16 residues. Trimming left V 3 bases short and J 8 bases short, with 19 bases between. Using RNA transcripts, the TCR beta CDR3 regions were amplified. An initial RT-PCR round employing HTBI primers preceded a second-round multiplex PCR. TCRdb re-called the multiplex PCR reads through MiXCR, storing one row per CDR3 protein. The sample records almost 750,000 distinct CDR3 sequences, around 40% being singletons. Moderately to severely active ophthalmopathy under 3 months, CAS at least 3, NOSPECS at least 4. Excluded were patients with other autoimmune diseases, uncontrolled infections, pregnancy or lactation. Fresh peripheral blood (about 10 ml) yielded the PBMCs. The data are from a study of Graves' ophthalmopathy and Graves' hyperthyroidism.

The receptor comes from an adult man with Graves' ophthalmopathy. The rearrangement uses TRBV7-8 and TRBJ1-4, with a possible D match to TRBD1 (5 bases). Sequencing used peripheral blood. In DNA form, the CDR3 reads TGTGCCAGCAGCTTGAATTTAGAGGGGATTCGGGAAAAACTGTTTTTT. As protein: CASSLNLEGIREKLFF.